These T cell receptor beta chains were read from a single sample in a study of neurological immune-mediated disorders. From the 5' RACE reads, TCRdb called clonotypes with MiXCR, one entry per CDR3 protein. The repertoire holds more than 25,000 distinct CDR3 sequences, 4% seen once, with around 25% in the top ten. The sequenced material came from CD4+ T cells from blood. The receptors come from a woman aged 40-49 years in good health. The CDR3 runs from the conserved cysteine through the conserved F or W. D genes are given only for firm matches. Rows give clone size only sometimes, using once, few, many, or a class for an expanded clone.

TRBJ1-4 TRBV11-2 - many TGTGCCAGCAGCCAGGTGCAGGGGAATGAAAAACTGTTTTTT CASSQVQGNEKLFF
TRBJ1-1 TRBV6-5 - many TGTGCCAGCGTCGGCCGGAGGGGCACTGAAGCTTTCTTT CASVGRRGTEAFF
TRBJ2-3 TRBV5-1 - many TGCGCCAGCAGCTTGTTGGCGACAGATACGCAGTATTTT CASSLLATDTQYF
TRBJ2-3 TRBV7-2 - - TGTGCCAGCAGAGGGGGGAGAACGGGAGATTTCGATACGCAGTATTTT CASRGGRTGDFDTQYF
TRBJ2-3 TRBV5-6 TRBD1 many TGTGCCAGCAGCTTGGCCGTCCGGACAGGGCCGGGGGATACGCAGTATTTT CASSLAVRTGPGDTQYF
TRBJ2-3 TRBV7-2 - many TGTGCCAGCAGCCCGCCGGGACATACTAGCACAGATACGCAGTATTTT CASSPPGHTSTDTQYF
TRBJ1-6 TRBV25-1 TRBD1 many TGTGCCAGCAGTGGGACAGGGATGAATTCACCCCTCCACTTT CASSGTGMNSPLHF
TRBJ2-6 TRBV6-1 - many TGTGCCACCAAGAATACCGGGGCCAACGTCCTGACTTTC CATKNTGANVLTF
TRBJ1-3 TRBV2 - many TGTGCCAGCAGAGATGCAGGCTCTGGAAACACCATATATTTT CASRDAGSGNTIYF
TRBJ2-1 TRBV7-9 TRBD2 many TGTGCCAGCAGCCCGAACCCCCAGGCGGGGGGGCCTCGCAATGAGCAGTTCTTC CASSPNPQAGGPRNEQFF
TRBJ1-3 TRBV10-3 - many TGTGCCATCGCGGGCCCAGGACTTTCTGGAAACACCATATATTTT CAIAGPGLSGNTIYF
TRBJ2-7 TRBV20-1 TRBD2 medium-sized TGCAGTGCTACCCCTGAAGGTCGTGGCGGGAGTCGACCCCGCGAGCAGTACTTC CSATPEGRGGSRPREQYF
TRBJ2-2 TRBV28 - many TGTGCCAGCAGCGCTTCGGGCAGGGGGAACACCGGGGAGCTGTTTTTT CASSASGRGNTGELFF
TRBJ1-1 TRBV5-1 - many TGCGCCAGCAGCGGCGGGCAGGGAGGCACTGAAGCTTTCTTT CASSGGQGGTEAFF
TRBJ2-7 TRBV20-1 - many TGCAGCGCCCCTAACAGGGCCCACGAGCAGTACTTC CSAPNRAHEQYF
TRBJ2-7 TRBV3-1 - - TGTGCCAGCAGCCAAGTTCCGGGGCGGAACGAGCAGTACTTC CASSQVPGRNEQYF
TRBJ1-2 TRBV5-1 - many TGCGCCAGCGGGACGGCCGATACGCAATTGGGATATGGCTACACCTTC CASGTADTQLGYGYTF
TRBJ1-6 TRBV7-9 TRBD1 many TGTGCCAGCAGTTCCGGGACAGCTAACTCACCCCTCCACTTT CASSSGTANSPLHF
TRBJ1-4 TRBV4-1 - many TGCGCCAGCAGCCCGAGACCCCTCCGGGACACGGGTAATGAAAAACTGTTTTTT CASSPRPLRDTGNEKLFF
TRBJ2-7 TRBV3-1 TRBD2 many TGTGCCAGCAGCCGAAGCGGGAGGGCCTCCTACGAGCAGTACTTC CASSRSGRASYEQYF
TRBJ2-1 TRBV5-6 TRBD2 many TGTGCCAGCGGGGGGAGGGGTACCTACAATGAGCAGTTCTTC CASGGRGTYNEQFF
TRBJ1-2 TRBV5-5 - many TGTGCCAGCAGCCCCCTTCCCGAAATCCCCCCATATGGCTACACCTTC CASSPLPEIPPYGYTF
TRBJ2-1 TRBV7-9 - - TGTGCCAGCAGGCCCGGGAAAGGAGGTTCGTTTGAGCAGTTCTTC CASRPGKGGSFEQFF
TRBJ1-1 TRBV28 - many TGTGCCAGCCTTCAGACAGGGAACACTGAAGCTTTCTTT CASLQTGNTEAFF
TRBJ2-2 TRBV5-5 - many TGTGCCAGCACCCTGGGGGTAGCGGTACCCGGGGAGCTGTTTTTT CASTLGVAVPGELFF
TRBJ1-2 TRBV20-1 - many TGCAGTGCTAGAGATCTTCGGTTTGTCAACTATGGCTACACCTTC CSARDLRFVNYGYTF
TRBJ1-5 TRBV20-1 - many TGCAGTGGGGTTACCGGGGATCAGCCCCAGCATTTT CSGVTGDQPQHF
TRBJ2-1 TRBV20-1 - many TGCAGTGCTAGGAACGCAAGGCTTCCTGAAGAGCAGTTCTTC CSARNARLPEEQFF
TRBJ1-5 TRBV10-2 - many TGCGCCAGCAGTGAGTCTGGGGGGACTAGCAATCAGCCCCAGCATTTT CASSESGGTSNQPQHF
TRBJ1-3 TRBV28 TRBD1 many TGTGCCAGCAGTTCCCCCGGACAGGTCTCTGGAAACACCATATATTTT CASSSPGQVSGNTIYF
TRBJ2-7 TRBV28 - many TGTGCCAGCAGAAGTACTTACGAGCAGTACTTC CASRSTYEQYF
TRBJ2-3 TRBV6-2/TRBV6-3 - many TGTGCCAGCAGGGACCGCATCCGAAGCACAGATACGCAGTATTTT CASRDRIRSTDTQYF
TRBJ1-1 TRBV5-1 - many TGCGCCAGCAGCTTGGGGGGGGGAATAGGATCTGAAGCTTTCTTT CASSLGGGIGSEAFF
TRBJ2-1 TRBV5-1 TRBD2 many TGCGCCAGCAACACGGACAGAATTTCTGGGACTAGCGCCAATGAGCAGTTCTTC CASNTDRISGTSANEQFF
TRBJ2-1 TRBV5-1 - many TGCGCCAGCAGCCGGGCGGGGGCCACCGACAATGAGCAGTTCTTC CASSRAGATDNEQFF
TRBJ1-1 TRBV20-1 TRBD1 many TGCAGTGCGCAAACCTGGGACAGGAACACTGAAGCTTTCTTT CSAQTWDRNTEAFF
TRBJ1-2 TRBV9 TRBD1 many TGTGCCAGCAGCGCCAGGGGGTATGGCTACACCTTC CASSARGYGYTF
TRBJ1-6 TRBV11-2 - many TGTGCCACCCGCTGGGGGGTTTCCCTTTCACCCCTCCACTTT CATRWGVSLSPLHF
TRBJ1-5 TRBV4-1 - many TGCGCCAGCAGATCGGACCGAGAGGATCAGCCCCAGCATTTT CASRSDREDQPQHF
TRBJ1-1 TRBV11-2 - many TGTGCCAGCAGCTTAAGTCTGTACACTGAAGCTTTCTTT CASSLSLYTEAFF
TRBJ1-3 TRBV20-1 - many TGCAGTGCCGGGGATCCTAGGCATGGAAACACCATATATTTT CSAGDPRHGNTIYF
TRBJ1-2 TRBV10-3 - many TGTGCCATCAAACCGACACTGAACTATGGCTACACCTTC CAIKPTLNYGYTF
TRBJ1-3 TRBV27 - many TGTGCCAGCAGTTTAGGAGGGCACGGAAACACCATATATTTT CASSLGGHGNTIYF
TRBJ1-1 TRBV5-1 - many TGCGCCAGCAGCTTGGGTGGTTTTAGCATGGGGCTTGAAGCTTTCTTT CASSLGGFSMGLEAFF
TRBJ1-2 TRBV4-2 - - TGTGCCAGCAGCCAAGGCACAGGGCTTGAGGGCTACACCTTC CASSQGTGLEGYTF
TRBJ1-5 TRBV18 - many TGTGCCAGCTCACCACCGCCGCAGGTCAATCAGCCCCAGCATTTT CASSPPPQVNQPQHF
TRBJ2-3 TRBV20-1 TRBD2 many TGCAGTGCTAGCCTAGCGGGACTCACAGATACGCAGTATTTT CSASLAGLTDTQYF
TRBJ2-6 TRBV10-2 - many TGCGCCAGTTCGTCTGGGGCCAACGTCCTGACTTTC CASSSGANVLTF
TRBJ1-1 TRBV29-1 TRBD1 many TGCAGCGCTCGGGACAGGGACATATGGGGGAACACTGAAGCTTTCTTT CSARDRDIWGNTEAFF
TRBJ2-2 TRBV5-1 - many TGCGCCAGCAGCTTGGCAGAGGCGAACACCGGGGAGCTGTTTTTT CASSLAEANTGELFF
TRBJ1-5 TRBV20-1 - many TGCAGTGCTAGATCCGGGAATAGCAATCAGCCCCAGCATTTT CSARSGNSNQPQHF